Following are 23 T cell receptor beta chains from one sample sequenced in a study of post-analysis software for immune sequencing data. Study-level findings and limits: About 5 TRBV segments occurring more often in patients than controls included TRBV5-6, TRBV5-1 and TRBV20-1.

These receptors are not linked to any known antigen. Every TCR beta cDNA library bore unique molecular identifiers. Each CDR3 protein is one row after TCRdb ran MiXCR on the PCR reads. The table records 650,000 to 900,000 distinct CDR3 sequences, under 60% of them present only once. Sequencing was performed on blood. The receptors originated from a girl aged 10 to 17 with multiple sclerosis.

The chain recombines TRBV28 with TRBJ1-2, with TRBD1 matching over 8 bases. From germline, CDR1 is MDHEN and CDR2 SYDVKM. Trimming cost V 5 bases and J 4 bases; bases outside gene matches: 12. CDR3 size: 16 residues. The CDR3 protein is CASSRYRQGLPYGYTF. The CDR3 DNA reads TGTGCCAGCAGTCGATACCGACAGGGGCTACCCTATGGCTACACCTTC.

This clonotype was seen a few times. This rearrangement joins TRBV7-2 to TRBJ2-1; D is unresolved. Germline V CDR1 and CDR2: SGHTA, FQGNSA. V was shortened by 2 bases and J by 7 bases, with 12 bases between the two germline ends. The CDR3 sequence is 14 residues long. The DNA of the CDR3 is TGTGCCAGCAGCTTATGGGGAAGCAGTAATGAGCAGTTCTTC. This sequence encodes CASSLWGSSNEQFF.

The rearrangement joins TRBV20-1 to TRBJ1-2; D not certain. The V gene lost 0 bases and the J gene lost 3 bases, with 11 bases spanning the gap. The CDR3 totals 14 residues. Germline CDR1 DFQATT, CDR2 SNEGSKA (reference sequence). The DNA for the CDR3 is TGCAGTGCTAGAGATGGAGGTCGGGACTATGGCTACACCTTC. Protein: CSARDGGRDYGYTF.

This clonotype was seen more than once but under ten times. In DNA form, the CDR3 reads TGTGCCAGCAGTCCCATATCCGCCTTGCGGCCTAGCACAGATACGCAGTATTTT. Its protein product is CASSPISALRPSTDTQYF. J is TRBJ2-3 and V is TRBV27; D not certain. CDR3 length: 18 amino acids. Trimming took off 5 bases at V and 0 bases at J, with 21 bases between the two ends. CDR1 is MNHEY and CDR2 is SMNVEV in the germline V gene (reference sequence).

This rearrangement joins TRBV6-1 to TRBJ1-6; D possibly corresponds to TRBD1 (6 bases). V lost 3 bases to trimming and J lost 9 bases, with 15 bases between them. Germline loops: CDR1 MNHNS, CDR2 SASEGT. This CDR3 has 15 residues. The CDR3 DNA reads as TGTGCCAGCAGTGAGGGGGCCCCCCATGGTTCACCCCTCCACTTT. It specifies CASSEGAPHGSPLHF.

This rearrangement joins TRBV12-5 to TRBJ1-2; D remains unclear. V gave up 2 bases and J gave up 4 bases, with 11 bases separating them. Germline V gene lookup returns CDR1 LGHNT and CDR2 FRNRAP. This CDR3 is 14 amino acids long. This CDR3 is CASGLSGRPYGYTF. Here the CDR3 DNA reads TGTGCTAGTGGTTTGTCAGGCAGGCCCTATGGCTACACCTTC.

About this clonotype itself: The junction and the germline gene differ at one end; a read error may be behind it. The chain links TRBV7-2 to TRBJ1-6; 10 bases fit TRBD1. The CDR3 runs to 17 residues. The germline V gene encodes CDR1 SGHTA and CDR2 FQGNSA. In DNA form, the CDR3 reads TGTGCCAGTTGGGACAGGGGCGCGGCAGGGGGAAATTCACCCCCCCACTTT. Translating it yields CASWDRGAAGGNSPPHF.

The chain is built from TRBV6-5 and TRBJ2-5; 10 positions agree with TRBD2. V lost 3 bases, J lost 11 bases, and 9 bases stayed unmatched. The CDR3 sequence is 14 residues long. Germline CDR1 reads MNHEY; CDR2 reads SVGAGI. The CDR3 spells CASSYSLAGVEQYF. CDR3 nucleotides: TGTGCCAGCAGTTATTCTCTAGCGGGAGTAGAGCAGTACTTC.

This clonotype showed up just a few times. This chain links TRBV5-5 with TRBJ2-7, with TRBD1 identical over 9 bases. This CDR3 is 14 amino acids long. CDR1 is SGHKS and CDR2 is YYEKEE in the germline V gene (reference sequence). V trimming: 3 bases; J trimming: 4 bases; junction bases outside the gene matches: 5. The DNA for the CDR3 is TGTGCCAGCAGCTCGGGACAGGGTTTATACGAGCAGTACTTC. Residues: CASSSGQGLYEQYF. The full variable domain, its missing parts supplied by reference TRBV5-5 and TRBJ2-7, is DAGVTQSPTHLIKTRGQQVTLRCSPISGHKSVSWYQQVLGQGPQFIFQYYEKEERGRGNFPDRFSARQFPNYSSELNVNALLLGDSALYLCASSSGQGLYEQYFGPGTRLTVT.

This clonotype was picked up a small number of times. The chain couples TRBV6-1 to TRBJ2-7, with D tentatively TRBD1 (5 bases). The ends were cut back, 0 bases at V and 5 bases at J, with 11 bases in the middle. Germline CDR1 reads MNHNS; CDR2 reads SASEGT. This CDR3 is built from 14 residues. DNA for the CDR3: TGTGCCAGCAGTGAAGCGCAGGGATGGGACGAGCAGTACTTC. Protein: CASSEAQGWDEQYF.

CDR3 sequence reads: CASCRTASSEAFF. For the CDR3, the DNA is TGTGCCAGCTGCCGGACCGCCAGCTCTGAAGCTTTCTTT. This rearrangement joins TRBV12-3 or TRBV12-4 to TRBJ1-1; no clear D. CDR3 length equals 13 residues. V dropped 8 bases and J dropped 6 bases, with 16 bases sitting between them.

The chain combines TRBV24-1 with TRBJ2-6, with 8 positions matching TRBD2. From germline, CDR1 is KGHDR and CDR2 SFDVKD. With V trimmed by 1 base and J by 3 bases, 4 bases remained unmatched. CDR3 length: 17 amino acids. The CDR3 protein is CATSDFLAGLGANVLTF. The CDR3 nucleotides are TGTGCCACCAGTGATTTCCTAGCGGGTCTTGGGGCCAACGTCCTGACTTTC.

This clonotype was picked up a small number of times. The V call is TRBV5-1, the J call TRBJ2-5; D is perhaps TRBD2 (5 bases). The germline V and J ends were trimmed by 1 base and 0 bases, with 10 bases remaining between them. The CDR3 consists of 15 residues. Germline lookup yields CDR1 SGHRS and CDR2 YFSETQ. CDR3 sequence reads: CASSLWGADQETQYF. The CDR3 nucleotides are TGCGCCAGCAGCTTGTGGGGAGCGGACCAAGAGACCCAGTACTTC.

The chain couples TRBV14 to TRBJ2-7, with 7 bases aligning to TRBD2. The V and J ends lost 6 bases and 2 bases, in that order; junction bases with no gene match: 16. This CDR3 is 17 amino acids long. Germline loops: CDR1 SGHDN, CDR2 FVKESK. The CDR3 nucleotides read TGTGCCAGCAGTCCTGGCGACGTGGGACTAAGAACCTACGAGCAGTACTTC. It is translated as CASSPGDVGLRTYEQYF.

V is TRBV6-5 and J is TRBJ2-2; 7 nucleotides match TRBD2. The CDR3 runs 14 residues. CDR1 MNHEY and CDR2 SVGAGI come from the germline V gene. V lost 2 bases and J lost 4; bases outside the gene matches: 1. The CDR3 coding sequence is TGTGCCAGCAGTTACGGACTAGGCACCGGGGAGCTGTTTTTT. Translating it yields CASSYGLGTGELFF.

V is TRBV18 and J is TRBJ1-1, with D possibly being TRBD1 (6 bases). The CDR3 contains 14 residues. V gave up 1 base and J gave up 4 bases, with 10 bases separating them. Germline CDR1 is KGHSH and CDR2 is LQKENI. The CDR3: CASSPRGASTEAFF. The CDR3 DNA reads as TGTGCCAGCTCACCACGGGGGGCGAGCACTGAAGCTTTCTTT.

The V and J genes are TRBV7-8 and TRBJ2-5; TRBD2 agrees at 8 bases. CDR3 size: 20 residues. Losses at the gene ends were 10 bases for V and 2 bases for J; bases not matched to a gene: 27. Germline assignment: CDR1 SGHVS and CDR2 FQNEAQ. The CDR3 bases are TGTGCCACCCTGGGGGCCCCAATAGCGGGACATAGGGAGAAACAAGAGACCCAGTACTTC. Translation gives CATLGAPIAGHREKQETQYF.

This clonotype was picked up a small number of times. The rearrangement links TRBV29-1 to TRBJ2-1, with D maybe TRBD2 (5 bases). The CDR3 loop spans 14 amino acids. The V end lost 6 bases, the J end lost 0 bases, and 12 bases lay between the germline ends. CDR1 SQVTM and CDR2 ANQGSEA come from the germline V gene. The DNA of the CDR3 is TGCAGCGTCCCGGTAGGGAGCTCCTACAATGAGCAGTTCTTC. Its protein product is CSVPVGSSYNEQFF.

The chain combines TRBV12-3 or TRBV12-4 with TRBJ2-5; a weak D match, TRBD2 (6 bases). The DNA end lines up better with TRBJ2-4; the J call may be wrong. CDR3 size: 16 residues. CDR3 region: CASSLGGAPAKNIQYF. As DNA, the CDR3 is TGTGCCAGCAGTTTGGGGGGAGCTCCCGCCAAAAACATTCAGTACTTC.

CDR3 protein: CASSLSQSPLDSGEQFF. CDR3 nucleotides: TGCGCCAGCAGCTTGTCCCAGTCCCCTCTCGATTCAGGGGAGCAGTTCTTC. V usage is TRBV5-1 and J usage is TRBJ2-1, with D possibly TRBD1 on 5 matching bases. Trimming removed 1 base from V and 10 bases from J, with 24 bases in between. The germline gives CDR1 SGHRS, CDR2 YFSETQ. CDR3 length equals 17 residues.

This clonotype has only a few counts. The chain is built from TRBV30 and TRBJ1-2; no clear D gene. Germline lookup yields CDR1 GTSNPN and CDR2 SVGIG (reference sequence). The CDR3 has 15 amino acids. Trimming removed 0 bases at V and 1 base at J, with 12 bases between. The CDR3 coding sequence is TGTGCCTGGAGTGTATCGGCAGGCGATAACTATGGCTACACCTTC. Its translation: CAWSVSAGDNYGYTF.

This chain connects TRBV9 to TRBJ2-3, with D possibly called TRBD1 or TRBD2 (5 bases each). The CDR3 consists of 16 residues. The germline V and J ends were trimmed by 0 bases and 2 bases, with 13 bases remaining between them. CDR1 and CDR2 from the germline V gene are SGDLS and YYNGEE. CDR3 in DNA: TGTGCCAGCAGCGTAGCTGAGGGGATTCCCACAGATACGCAGTATTTT. Translating gives CASSVAEGIPTDTQYF.

Note on this clonotype: A junction end diverges from the germline sequence, so it may reflect a read error. The chain combines TRBV12-3 or TRBV12-4 with TRBJ1-4; D is perhaps TRBD1 (6 bases). This CDR3 region has 14 residues. The chain's CDR3 is CVSRPTGGGEKLFF. CDR3 coding DNA: TGTGTCAGCAGGCCTACAGGAGGGGGTGAAAAACTGTTTTTT.